What follows describes a single T cell receptor (beta chain). Its antigen is not known. J lost 3 bases, V lost 2 bases, and 4 bases had no gene match. CDR1 is SGHTA, CDR2 FQGNSA, per germline. CDR3 length: 16 amino acids. This specimen comes from a study of CD8 T cells in ankylosing spondylitis. Study observations and caveats: Within ankylosing spondylitis blood, a TCR beta motif made up of eight highly homologous variants appeared to be characteristic. Disease-linked clones reportedly concentrated significantly in matched ankylosing spondylitis synovial fluid.

Library preparation for TCR beta used quantitative 5'-RACE with molecular barcodes. TCRdb reprocessed the 5' RACE reads with MiXCR, giving one entry per CDR3 protein. The sample has 670,000 or so distinct CDR3 sequences, 19% seen once. The sequence was obtained from a male donor with ankylosing spondylitis. The chain joins TRBV7-2 to TRBJ2-3; the match to TRBD2 covers 11 bases. The sequencing input was blood, either unsorted or a sorted T cell fraction (not recorded which). CDR3 DNA: TGTGCCAGCAGCTTAATAGCGGGAGGGCCAACAGATACGCAGTATTTT. Its protein is CASSLIAGGPTDTQYF.